This record covers a single T cell receptor (beta chain). The data stem from a study of blood T cell repertoires in COVID-19. Across the study: Both acute and convalescent COVID-19 samples were obtained from the United States, Italy and Spain.

Trimming removed 3 bases from V and 0 bases from J; junction bases left unmatched: 9. The CDR3 extends over 17 amino acids. Germline assignment: CDR1 SGHRS and CDR2 YFSETQ. Authors' processing steps: Amplification from reference gene primers served as the basis for estimated nucleated cell counts. Assay: immunoSEQ multiplex PCR; the TCRdb copy retains only in-frame clones and omits some. V, J and clone size were drawn from that table, and D and trimming were deduced from the DNA. The sample contains approximately 80,000 clones, roughly 82% of which appear only once. The sequence was collected from a man in his fifties or sixties with acute or convalescent COVID-19. This rearrangement joins TRBV5-1 to TRBJ2-5; 9 bases match TRBD1. What was sequenced was peripheral blood. The CDR3 DNA follows: TGCGCCAGCAGCTCTCCCGGGACAGGGTTCAACCAAGAGACCCAGTACTTC. It specifies CASSSPGTGFNQETQYF.